Shown below are 24 T cell receptor beta chains from a single sample sequenced in a study of blood T cell repertoires in COVID-19. The data were produced by immunoSEQ multiplex PCR, yet TCRdb's version contains in-frame clones alone and is incomplete. The table includes 95,000 to 120,000 clones, roughly 84% detected once. The sequenced sample was peripheral blood. These TCRs come from a woman between 40 and 55 years old with acute or convalescent COVID-19.

V gene TRBV19 combines with J gene TRBJ2-4, with 11 positions matching TRBD1. Germline CDR1 and CDR2: LNHDA and SQIVND (reference sequence). V lost 3 bases and J lost 4; bases outside the gene matches: 8. This CDR3 has 17 amino acids. CDR3 nucleotides: TGTGCCAGTAGTATCCCCGGGACAGGGGGTACTAAAAACATTCAGTACTTC. Its translation: CASSIPGTGGTKNIQYF.

This clone showed up just a few times. The chain is built from TRBV19 and TRBJ1-1; possibly TRBD1 for D (5 bases). The germline V gene encodes CDR1 LNHDA and CDR2 SQIVND (reference sequence). V was shortened by 5 bases and J by 8 bases, with 18 bases between the two germline ends. CDR3 size: 14 residues. The CDR3 reads CASSPDPSRVEAFF. The CDR3 bases are TGTGCCAGTAGTCCAGACCCCTCCAGGGTAGAAGCTTTCTTT.

This clone has only one observation. V and J are TRBV7-9 and TRBJ1-1, with TRBD1 as a possible D gene (5 bases). The CDR3 runs 14 residues. Germline V gene data show CDR1 as SEHNR and CDR2 as FQNEAQ (reference sequence). V was clipped by 2 bases and J by 1 base, with 8 bases between them. CDR3 bases: TGTGCCAGCAGCTTACAGGACAAGAACACTGAAGCTTTCTTT. Its translation is CASSLQDKNTEAFF.

This clone came up once. The chain combines TRBV4-1 with TRBJ2-3; D not resolved. This CDR3 is 17 amino acids long. V lost 0 bases to trimming and J lost 4 bases, with 17 bases between them. Germline V gene data show CDR1 as MGHRA and CDR2 as YSYEKL. CDR3 in DNA: TGCGCCAGCAGCCAAGATTCCCCAGGTGGGTCCGCAGATACGCAGTATTTT. Protein sequence: CASSQDSPGGSADTQYF.

The chain recombines TRBV7-9 with TRBJ1-4; 12 bases align to TRBD1. Germline CDR1 reads SEHNR; CDR2 reads FQNEAQ (reference sequence). V gave up 6 bases and J gave up 8 bases; unmatched junction bases: 10. The CDR3 contains 16 residues. CDR3 in amino acids: CASRTGQGAFGEKLFF. In DNA, the CDR3 is TGTGCCAGCAGGACGGGACAGGGGGCGTTTGGAGAAAAACTGTTTTTT. Variable domain in full (rest from reference TRBV7-9 and TRBJ1-4): DTGVSQNPRHKITKRGQNVTFRCDPISEHNRLYWYRQTLGQGPEFLTYFQNEAQLEKSRLLSDRFSAERPKGSFSTLEIQRTEQGDSAMYLCASRTGQGAFGEKLFFGSGTQLSVL.

The chain joins TRBV5-1 to TRBJ1-2; TRBD1 is a possible D gene (6 bases). The CDR3 covers 15 residues. The V and J ends lost 3 bases and 4 bases respectively, with 16 bases between them. The germline V gene encodes CDR1 SGHRS and CDR2 YFSETQ. DNA for the CDR3: TGCGCCAGCAGCTCGGGCGGGGGCGAGGGCTATGGCTACACCTTC. Encoded protein: CASSSGGGEGYGYTF.

The chain is built from TRBV7-9 and TRBJ2-7, with TRBD1 identical over 9 bases. This CDR3 comprises 17 residues. V trimming: 5 bases; J trimming: 4 bases; junction bases outside the gene matches: 15. CDR1 SEHNR and CDR2 FQNEAQ come from the germline V gene (reference sequence). For the CDR3, the DNA is TGTGCCAGCAGCCGCCTCAGGGGACAGGGAACGTCATACGAGCAGTACTTC. Encoded protein: CASSRLRGQGTSYEQYF.

The genes are TRBV6-5 and TRBJ2-3, with 7 bases matching TRBD2. Trimming cost V 0 bases and J 2 bases; bases outside gene matches: 5. Germline V gene data show CDR1 as MNHEY and CDR2 as SVGAGI. The CDR3 spans 16 residues. The CDR3 nucleotides read TGTGCCAGCAGTTACTCGGGGGGACTACCCACAGATACGCAGTATTTT. Translating it yields CASSYSGGLPTDTQYF.

The rearrangement uses TRBV30 and TRBJ1-5, with unresolved D. The length of the CDR3 is 14 residues. The germline V gene encodes CDR1 GTSNPN and CDR2 SVGIG (reference sequence). V was clipped by 0 bases and J by 5 bases, with 11 bases between them. The CDR3: CAWSVGQTHQPQHF. The CDR3 bases are TGTGCCTGGAGTGTCGGTCAAACTCATCAGCCCCAGCATTTT.

This clone was counted a single time. The gene calls are TRBV18 and TRBJ2-6, with a possible D match to TRBD1 (6 bases). The germline V gene has CDR1 KGHSH and CDR2 LQKENI. This CDR3 has 17 amino acids. V was pared by 3 bases and J by 0 bases, with 12 bases between. CDR3 sequence: CASSPDSLSSGANVLTF. The CDR3 bases are TGTGCCAGCTCACCGGACAGTCTTAGCTCTGGGGCCAACGTCCTGACTTTC.

This clone has more than one count but fewer than ten. V is TRBV29-1 and J is TRBJ2-2; a possible D gene is TRBD2 (6 bases). V shed 0 bases and J shed 0 bases, with 11 bases lying between them. This CDR3 is 16 amino acids long. Germline lookup yields CDR1 SQVTM and CDR2 ANQGSEA. CDR3 sequence (DNA): TGCAGCGTTGAAGATTGGTGGGGGGCGAACACCGGGGAGCTGTTTTTT. It yields the protein CSVEDWWGANTGELFF.

The rearrangement links TRBV23-1 to TRBJ2-4, with D possibly being TRBD1 (5 bases). TRBV23-1 is treated as an ORF (open reading frame) with a function not yet certain. CDR3 length: 17 residues. Between the trimmed V and J ends, which lost 2 bases and 0 bases, there was a span of 14 bases. The CDR3 is CASSQTKGIIAKNIQYF. CDR3 nucleotides: TGCGCCAGCAGTCAAACCAAGGGGATCATAGCCAAAAACATTCAGTACTTC.

The chain uses TRBV19 and TRBJ2-7; TRBD1 matches at 9 bases. Germline V gene sequence: CDR1 LNHDA, CDR2 SQIVND (reference sequence). This CDR3 region has 15 residues. V shed 6 bases, J shed 4 bases, and the junction held 10 bases outside the gene matches. The DNA for the CDR3 is TGTGCCAGTAGATCCCGTCGGGGACAGGGATACGAGCAGTACTTC. Protein sequence: CASRSRRGQGYEQYF.

This chain uses TRBV6-2 or TRBV6-3 with TRBJ1-2, with TRBD1 as a possible D gene (6 bases). CDR3 length: 15 residues. The germline gives CDR1 MNHEY, CDR2 SVGEGT. V was clipped by 0 bases and J by 8 bases, with 16 bases between them. The CDR3 is CASSYSTYRENGYTF. The DNA of the CDR3 is TGTGCCAGCAGTTACTCGACCTACAGGGAAAACGGCTACACCTTC.

The chain recombines TRBV6-5 with TRBJ2-1; D uncertain. CDR1 is MNHEY and CDR2 is SVGAGI in the germline V gene. Trimming stripped 2 bases from V and 0 bases from J, with 8 bases between. CDR3 length: 15 amino acids. CDR3 region: CASSYHPSSYNEQFF. CDR3 nucleotide sequence: TGTGCCAGCAGTTACCATCCCAGCTCCTACAATGAGCAGTTCTTC.

The chain joins TRBV6-1 to TRBJ1-2, with 7 bases lining up with TRBD1. CDR3 length: 15 residues. Trimming took 0 bases from V and 6 from J; bases not matched to a gene: 7. From germline, CDR1 is MNHNS and CDR2 SASEGT. CDR3 region: CASSEASGRGNGYTF. The CDR3, as DNA: TGTGCCAGCAGTGAAGCCTCGGGCAGGGGGAATGGCTACACCTTC.

This chain links TRBV4-2 with TRBJ2-7; TRBD2 matches at 10 bases. Germline V CDR1 and CDR2: LGHNA, YNFKEQ. The CDR3 has 15 residues. Unmatched junction bases numbered 8, after V lost 4 bases and J lost 5 bases. The CDR3 loop is CASSPGTSESDEQYF. The CDR3 DNA follows: TGTGCCAGCAGCCCTGGGACTAGCGAGAGTGACGAGCAGTACTTC.

The rearrangement joins TRBV10-3 to TRBJ2-1; a weak D match, TRBD1 (5 bases). Germline-derived CDR1 and CDR2 are ENHRY and SYGVKD. CDR3 length: 13 amino acids. Trimming took 6 bases from V and 3 from J, leaving 9 bases between them. The DNA for the CDR3 is TGTGCCATCAGGGGTACAGGCTACAATGAGCAGTTCTTC. Amino acids: CAIRGTGYNEQFF.

A few counts support this clone. J is TRBJ1-2 and V is TRBV3-1 (or the pseudogene TRBV3-2); tentative D call: TRBD1 (5 bases). With 4 bases removed from V and 4 bases from J, the gap between germline ends came to 13 bases. CDR3 length: 14 residues. Germline CDR1 LGHDT, CDR2 YNNKEL (reference sequence). This chain's CDR3 is CASSPEEGPYGYTF. The CDR3 DNA sequence: TGTGCCAGCAGCCCGGAGGAGGGGCCCTATGGCTACACCTTC.

This sequence joins TRBV5-8 and TRBJ2-2, with D possibly TRBD1 on 6 matching bases. With 3 bases removed from V and 4 bases from J, the gap between germline ends came to 13 bases. The germline CDR1 and CDR2 sequences are SGHTS and YDEGEE. This CDR3 is built from 15 residues. The CDR3 DNA reads as TGTGCCAGCAGCTCCGCCCGGACAGTCACCGGGGAGCTGTTTTTT. Residues: CASSSARTVTGELFF. Supplemented by reference TRBV5-8 and TRBJ2-2, the full variable domain reads EAGVTQSPTHLIKTRGQQATLRCSPISGHTSVYWYQQALGLGLQFLLWYDEGEERNRGNFPPRFSGRQFPNYSSELNVNALELEDSALYLCASSSARTVTGELFFGEGSRLTVL.

The rearrangement joins TRBV30 to TRBJ1-4; D unclear. The CDR3 extends over 14 amino acids. V was cut by 0 bases and J by 8 bases, with 13 bases left in between. CDR1 is GTSNPN and CDR2 is SVGIG in the germline V gene (reference sequence). In DNA form, the CDR3 reads TGTGCCTGGAGTGTACGGGTCTCTAGGGAAAAACTGTTTTTT. It is translated as CAWSVRVSREKLFF.

V usage is TRBV19 and J usage is TRBJ1-5, with D hard to call. The germline V and J ends were trimmed by 7 bases and 5 bases, with 12 bases remaining between them. Looked up from germline, CDR1 is LNHDA and CDR2 is SQIVND (reference sequence). The length of the CDR3 is 13 residues. This CDR3 reads CASTPTPHQPQHF. The CDR3 DNA reads as TGTGCCAGTACCCCCACACCTCATCAGCCCCAGCATTTT. Looking up the rest from reference TRBV19 and TRBJ1-5 gives the full variable domain: DGGITQSPKYLFRKEGQNVTLSCEQNLNHDAMYWYRQDPGQGLRLIYYSQIVNDFQKGDIAEGYSVSREKKESFPLTVTSAQKNPTAFYLCASTPTPHQPQHFGDGTRLSIL.

This clone has only a few counts. V and J are TRBV2 and TRBJ2-7, with D perhaps matching TRBD1 (5 bases). V was trimmed by 3 bases and J by 6 bases, leaving 12 bases between them. Germline V CDR1 and CDR2: SNHLY, FYNNEI. The CDR3 consists of 13 residues. The CDR3 nucleotides read TGTGCCAGCAGTGAGGGGCTCGGACGCGAGCAGTACTTC. This codes for CASSEGLGREQYF.

This sequence joins TRBV20-1 and TRBJ1-5, with D possibly matching TRBD1 (5 bases). The V end was cut by 3 bases, the J end by 11 bases, with 23 bases between. The CDR3 consists of 15 residues. Germline CDR1 and CDR2: DFQATT and SNEGSKA (reference sequence). CDR3 sequence reads: CSASSSAAPRGAQHF. The CDR3 region has the DNA TGCAGTGCTAGTTCTTCTGCGGCTCCACGGGGGGCCCAGCATTTT.